The 30 T cell receptor beta chains below come from one sample, sequenced in a study of T cell responses to AZD1222 COVID-19 vaccine. Generated by immunoSEQ multiplex PCR, the TCRdb table keeps only in-frame clones and is missing some. The profile shows 150,000 or so clones, approximately 90% of them singletons. Sequenced here: peripheral blood, sampled on day 0 of AZD1222 vaccination. The receptors stem from an adult in good health.

The chain links TRBV6-1 to TRBJ2-3; D may be TRBD2 (6 bases). V shed 4 bases and J shed 3 bases, with 17 bases lying between them. The CDR3 loop spans 16 amino acids. CDR1 MNHNS and CDR2 SASEGT come from the germline V gene. CDR3 coding DNA: TGTGCCAGCAGTGCGGAAACCAGACTAGTAACAGATACGCAGTATTTT. This translates into CASSAETRLVTDTQYF.

The rearrangement joins TRBV6-5 to TRBJ2-7; D gene ambiguous. The length of the CDR3 is 13 residues. Germline V lookup: CDR1 MNHEY, CDR2 SVGAGI. In DNA form, the CDR3 reads TGTGTAAGCAATGGGGTAAGCTCCTACGAGCAGTACTTC. It is translated as CVSNGVSSYEQYF.

This clone was seen just once. The chain couples TRBV19 to TRBJ1-6; 10 bases line up with TRBD1. CDR3 length: 14 amino acids. Germline V lookup: CDR1 LNHDA, CDR2 SQIVND (reference sequence). The trim removed 6 bases at V and 10 bases at J, leaving 6 bases unmatched. CDR3 protein: CASSPGQGFSPLHF. CDR3 DNA: TGTGCCAGTAGCCCGGGACAGGGGTTCTCACCCCTCCACTTT. Looking up the rest from reference TRBV19 and TRBJ1-6 gives the full variable domain: DGGITQSPKYLFRKEGQNVTLSCEQNLNHDAMYWYRQDPGQGLRLIYYSQIVNDFQKGDIAEGYSVSREKKESFPLTVTSAQKNPTAFYLCASSPGQGFSPLHFGNGTRLTVT.

The V and J genes are TRBV7-3 and TRBJ2-5; 9 bases fit TRBD1. The CDR3 covers 13 residues. Per germline, CDR1 SGHTA and CDR2 FQGTGA. Losses at the gene ends were 5 bases for V and 6 bases for J; bases not matched to a gene: 4. This CDR3 reads CASSLDRGQTQYF. In DNA form, the CDR3 reads TGTGCCAGCAGCCTGGACAGGGGACAGACCCAGTACTTC.

The chain recombines TRBV12-3 or TRBV12-4 with TRBJ1-1, with D hard to call. The CDR3 runs 12 residues. Trimming left V 7 bases short and J 1 base short, with 7 bases between. The CDR3 coding sequence is TGTGCCAGCAAATGGGGGAACACTGAAGCTTTCTTT. Its translation is CASKWGNTEAFF.

The chain couples TRBV11-2 to TRBJ2-5; 8 bases are a match to TRBD2. The germline V gene has CDR1 SGHAT and CDR2 FQNNGV. This CDR3 is built from 14 residues. The junction had 5 bases not matched to a gene; V was cut back by 5 bases and J by 3 bases. CDR3 region: CASSPGRAEETQYF. The DNA for the CDR3 is TGTGCCAGCAGCCCCGGGAGGGCAGAAGAGACCCAGTACTTC.

The DNA for the CDR3 is TGTGCCAGCAGCTACGACAGGGCAACTAATGAAAAACTGTTTTTT. It specifies CASSYDRATNEKLFF. The V gene is TRBV11-2, the J gene TRBJ1-4; 7 bases agree with TRBD1. The junction had 2 bases not matched to a gene; V was cut back by 4 bases and J by 0 bases. Germline lookup yields CDR1 SGHAT and CDR2 FQNNGV. The CDR3 is 15 residues long.

The V call is TRBV28, the J call TRBJ1-1; D is possibly TRBD1 (6 bases). The CDR3 runs 17 residues. Germline V gene sequence: CDR1 MDHEN, CDR2 SYDVKM. With 4 bases removed from V and 0 bases from J, the gap between germline ends came to 18 bases. CDR3 DNA sequence: TGTGCCAGCAGTTGGTCCCAGGGGTGGGGGATGAACACTGAAGCTTTCTTT. Protein: CASSWSQGWGMNTEAFF.

The rearrangement joins TRBV5-1 to TRBJ2-5; no definite D call. CDR3 length: 14 residues. Germline values: CDR1 SGHRS, CDR2 YFSETQ. Trimming cost V 1 base and J 5 bases, with 12 bases left between them. CDR3 region: CASSLLEGSETQYF. CDR3 bases: TGCGCCAGCAGCTTGCTTGAAGGGTCGGAGACCCAGTACTTC.

The chain is built from TRBV6-5 and TRBJ1-1; D unresolved. This CDR3 is 15 amino acids long. The germline V gene has CDR1 MNHEY and CDR2 SVGAGI. Between the trimmed V and J ends, which lost 0 bases and 0 bases, there was a span of 8 bases. Here the CDR3 reads CASSYSVLLNTEAFF. CDR3 DNA sequence: TGTGCCAGCAGTTACTCGGTCCTTCTGAACACTGAAGCTTTCTTT.

V usage is TRBV28 and J usage is TRBJ2-1; possible D gene TRBD2, 7 bases. There are 16 residues in the CDR3. V lost 3 bases and J lost 0, with 12 bases in between. Germline values: CDR1 MDHEN, CDR2 SYDVKM. The CDR3 is CASSFWAGASYNEQFF. For the CDR3, the DNA is TGTGCCAGCAGTTTTTGGGCGGGGGCCTCCTACAATGAGCAGTTCTTC.

The CDR3 DNA reads as TGCGCCAGCAGCTTGGCTAGGGCTAGCGGGGGCCGTTCCTACAATGAGCAGTTCTTC. It encodes CASSLARASGGRSYNEQFF. V usage is TRBV5-1 and J usage is TRBJ2-1; 10 positions match TRBD2. Germline-derived CDR1 and CDR2 are SGHRS and YFSETQ. The CDR3 runs 19 residues. J was trimmed by 1 base and V by 0 bases; bases with no gene match: 10.

This rearrangement joins TRBV10-1 to TRBJ1-6, with D hard to call. The CDR3 consists of 19 residues. CDR1 WNHNN and CDR2 SYGVQD come from the germline V gene (reference sequence). V was shortened by 4 bases and J by 0 bases, with 19 bases between the two germline ends. CDR3 amino acids: CASSGPFNKRSSYNSPLHF. The CDR3 nucleotides are TGCGCCAGCAGTGGCCCTTTCAATAAACGTAGCTCCTATAATTCACCCCTCCACTTT.

The rearrangement links TRBV3-1 (or the pseudogene TRBV3-2) to TRBJ2-7; 11 bases align to TRBD2. Germline V lookup: CDR1 LGHDT, CDR2 YNNKEL (reference sequence). This CDR3 is 15 amino acids long. Germline trimming cut 4 bases from V and 2 bases from J; bases unmatched to any gene: 4. The CDR3 here is CASSPELAGAYEQYF. The CDR3 bases are TGTGCCAGCAGCCCCGAACTAGCGGGGGCCTACGAGCAGTACTTC.

This clone was recorded a few times. The CDR3 is CASSLGGGPGRGAEAFF. For the CDR3, the DNA is TGTGCCAGCAGTTTGGGAGGCGGCCCTGGGAGGGGGGCTGAAGCTTTCTTT. The chain joins TRBV27 to TRBJ1-1, with TRBD1 as a possible D gene (6 bases). Germline CDR1 reads MNHEY; CDR2 reads SMNVEV (reference sequence). The length of the CDR3 is 17 residues. V lost 3 bases and J 6 bases, leaving 23 bases between the germline ends.

This rearrangement joins TRBV10-3 to TRBJ1-1; D gene unclear. This CDR3 is 14 amino acids long. From germline, CDR1 is ENHRY and CDR2 SYGVKD. V lost 4 bases to trimming and J lost 4 bases, with 13 bases between them. This CDR3 is CAISGGGRPTEAFF. CDR3 bases: TGTGCCATCAGTGGCGGAGGTAGACCCACTGAAGCTTTCTTT.

V and J are TRBV5-4 and TRBJ2-5, with 7 bases lining up with TRBD1. V dropped 4 bases and J dropped 3; count of bases not matched to a gene: 15. Germline V gene sequence: CDR1 SGHNT, CDR2 YYREEE (reference sequence). The CDR3 is made up of 17 amino acids. The CDR3 region has the DNA TGTGCCAGCAGCCAAAACCTTAAAGACAGGGCGAAAGAGACCCAGTACTTC. Its translation is CASSQNLKDRAKETQYF.

The chain carries TRBV6-2 or TRBV6-3 and TRBJ2-7, with D hard to call. Germline V gene data show CDR1 as MNHEY and CDR2 as SVGEGT. The CDR3 totals 11 residues. Trimming took off 6 bases at V and 1 base at J, with 4 bases between the two ends. As DNA, the CDR3 is TGTGCCAGCAGCCAGTCCTACGAGCAGTACTTC. This translates into CASSQSYEQYF.

The chain combines TRBV9 with TRBJ1-2; D is ambiguous. This CDR3 spans 14 amino acids. V lost 4 bases and J 7 bases, leaving 17 bases between the germline ends. Germline V lookup: CDR1 SGDLS, CDR2 YYNGEE. The CDR3 protein is CASSPSIVGGGYTF. The CDR3 nucleotides read TGTGCCAGCAGCCCAAGCATAGTCGGCGGTGGCTACACCTTC.

V usage is TRBV24-1 and J usage is TRBJ2-1; D is uncertain. Germline CDR1 reads KGHDR; CDR2 reads SFDVKD. The CDR3 loop spans 13 amino acids. Trimming cost V 4 bases and J 8 bases, with 11 bases left between them. Here the CDR3 reads CATSDDVLYEQFF. The CDR3 region has the DNA TGTGCCACCAGTGACGATGTCCTGTATGAGCAGTTCTTC.

The genes are TRBV19 and TRBJ1-2; D perhaps matches TRBD1 (5 bases). Germline loops: CDR1 LNHDA, CDR2 SQIVND (reference sequence). With 7 bases removed from V and 8 bases from J, the gap between germline ends came to 23 bases. This CDR3 is built from 15 residues. The CDR3 DNA sequence: TGTGCCAGTAAAATTCCGGGACGCCATCTGTGGGGCTACACCTTC. Amino acid sequence: CASKIPGRHLWGYTF.

The gene calls are TRBV25-1 and TRBJ2-3; D ambiguous. Germline CDR1 MGHDK, CDR2 SYGVNS. The CDR3 extends over 13 amino acids. The ends were cut back, 2 bases at V and 4 bases at J, with 7 bases in the middle. The CDR3 DNA is TGTGCCAGCAGTGAAGTGGTGGCAGATACGCAGTATTTT. It is translated as CASSEVVADTQYF.

The J gene is TRBJ1-4, the V gene TRBV7-2; possibly TRBD1 for D (6 bases). Trimming stripped 6 bases from V and 7 bases from J, with 18 bases between. The length of the CDR3 is 15 residues. Germline-derived CDR1 and CDR2 are SGHTA and FQGNSA. CDR3 residues: CASSPGGGQREKLFF. CDR3 nucleotides: TGTGCCAGCAGTCCCGGGGGGGGCCAGCGTGAAAAACTGTTTTTT.

This clone was recorded a few times. The J gene is TRBJ2-7, the V gene TRBV7-3; the D gene is possibly TRBD2 (5 bases). The CDR3 is made up of 14 amino acids. The V and J ends lost 2 bases and 3 bases respectively, with 11 bases between them. Germline values: CDR1 SGHTA, CDR2 FQGTGA. The CDR3 nucleotides read TGTGCCAGCAGCTTAGACCCACGGGGCTACGAGCAGTACTTC. It codes for CASSLDPRGYEQYF.

The chain employs TRBV6-6 and TRBJ1-1; TRBD1 matches at 9 bases. The CDR3 is 13 amino acids. Losses at the gene ends were 4 bases for V and 7 bases for J; bases not matched to a gene: 4. CDR1 MNHNY and CDR2 SVGAGI come from the germline V gene (reference sequence). For the CDR3, the DNA is TGTGCCAGCAGTTGGACAGGGGCGGGTGAAGCTTTCTTT. It encodes CASSWTGAGEAFF.

The chain couples TRBV6-5 to TRBJ2-7; D is ambiguous. The germline CDR1 and CDR2 sequences are MNHEY and SVGAGI. The CDR3 has 14 amino acids. Trimming took off 6 bases at V and 0 bases at J, with 12 bases between the two ends. The CDR3 DNA follows: TGTGCCAGCAGCGACCCCTCTCTCTCCTACGAGCAGTACTTC. It specifies CASSDPSLSYEQYF.

The chain is built from TRBV5-8 and TRBJ2-1, with TRBD1 matching 10 bases. The V and J ends lost 5 bases and 3 bases, in that order; junction bases with no gene match: 11. CDR1 and CDR2 (germline): SGHTS, YDEGEE. The CDR3 length is 17 residues. CDR3 sequence: CASRNEKGQGYYNEQFF. As DNA, the CDR3 is TGTGCCAGCAGAAACGAGAAGGGACAGGGGTACTACAATGAGCAGTTCTTC.

The chain employs TRBV6-5 and TRBJ2-7; D may be TRBD2 (7 bases). The CDR3 consists of 15 residues. Germline-derived CDR1 and CDR2 are MNHEY and SVGAGI. The V end lost 8 bases, the J end lost 3 bases, and 20 bases lay between the germline ends. CDR3 nucleotide sequence: TGTGCCAGCCGATCAGGAGGGGGGGGCATCTACGAGCAGTACTTC. Amino acid sequence: CASRSGGGGIYEQYF.

The chain employs TRBV7-2 and TRBJ1-2, with TRBD1 as a possible D gene (5 bases). Germline V gene data show CDR1 as SGHTA and CDR2 as FQGNSA. V was trimmed by 0 bases and J by 6 bases, leaving 8 bases between them. The length of the CDR3 is 13 residues. This CDR3 is CASSLAGGDGYTF. The CDR3 coding sequence is TGTGCCAGCAGCTTAGCGGGGGGGGATGGCTACACCTTC.

The chain is built from TRBV11-2 and TRBJ2-3, with D maybe TRBD2 (5 bases). The CDR3 sequence is 16 residues long. Germline values: CDR1 SGHAT, CDR2 FQNNGV. V was trimmed by 5 bases and J by 2 bases, leaving 17 bases between them. CDR3: CASSIKPRGTTDTQYF. The CDR3 nucleotides read TGTGCCAGCAGCATAAAACCTCGGGGAACCACAGATACGCAGTATTTT.